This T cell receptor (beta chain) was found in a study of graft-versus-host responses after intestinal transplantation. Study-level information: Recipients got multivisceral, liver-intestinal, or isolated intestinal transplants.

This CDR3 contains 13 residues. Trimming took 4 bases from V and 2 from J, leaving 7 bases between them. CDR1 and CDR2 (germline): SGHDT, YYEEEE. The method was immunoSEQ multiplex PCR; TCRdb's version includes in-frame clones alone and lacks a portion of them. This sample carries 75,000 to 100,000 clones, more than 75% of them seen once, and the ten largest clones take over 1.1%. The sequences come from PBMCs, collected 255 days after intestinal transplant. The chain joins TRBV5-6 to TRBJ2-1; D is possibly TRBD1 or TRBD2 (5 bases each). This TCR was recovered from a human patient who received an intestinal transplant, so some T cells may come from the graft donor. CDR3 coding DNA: TGTGCCAGCAGCAGGGGACCCTACAATGAGCAGTTCTTC. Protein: CASSRGPYNEQFF.